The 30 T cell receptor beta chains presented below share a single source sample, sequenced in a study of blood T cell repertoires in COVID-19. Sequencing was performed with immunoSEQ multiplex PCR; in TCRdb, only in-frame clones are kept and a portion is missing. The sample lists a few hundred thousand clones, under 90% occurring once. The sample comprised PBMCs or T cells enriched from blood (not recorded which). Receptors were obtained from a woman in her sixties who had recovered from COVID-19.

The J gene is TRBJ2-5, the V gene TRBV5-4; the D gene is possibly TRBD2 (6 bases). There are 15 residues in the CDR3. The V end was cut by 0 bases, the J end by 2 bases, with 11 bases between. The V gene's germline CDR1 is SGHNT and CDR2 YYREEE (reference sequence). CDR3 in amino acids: CASSLGGAEQETQYF. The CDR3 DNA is TGTGCCAGCAGCTTGGGCGGGGCGGAGCAAGAGACCCAGTACTTC.

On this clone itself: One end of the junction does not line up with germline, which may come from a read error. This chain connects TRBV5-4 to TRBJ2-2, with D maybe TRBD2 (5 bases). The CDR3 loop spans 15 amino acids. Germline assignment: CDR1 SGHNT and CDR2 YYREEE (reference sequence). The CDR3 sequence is CASSSTTGNAGELFF. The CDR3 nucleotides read TGTGCCAGCAGCTCCACGACGGGGAACGCCGGGGAGCTGTTTTTT.

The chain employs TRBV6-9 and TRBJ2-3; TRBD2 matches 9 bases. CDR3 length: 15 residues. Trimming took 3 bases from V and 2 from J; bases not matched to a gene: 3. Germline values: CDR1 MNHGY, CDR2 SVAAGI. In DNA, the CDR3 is TGTGCCAGCAGTTACGGCGGGGGGGACACAGATACGCAGTATTTT. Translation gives CASSYGGGDTDTQYF.

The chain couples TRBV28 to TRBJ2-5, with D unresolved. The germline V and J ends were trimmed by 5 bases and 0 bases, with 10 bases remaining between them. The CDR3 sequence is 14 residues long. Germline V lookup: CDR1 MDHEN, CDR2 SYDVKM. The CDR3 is CASSGSEYQETQYF. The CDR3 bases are TGTGCCAGCAGTGGTAGTGAGTACCAAGAGACCCAGTACTTC.

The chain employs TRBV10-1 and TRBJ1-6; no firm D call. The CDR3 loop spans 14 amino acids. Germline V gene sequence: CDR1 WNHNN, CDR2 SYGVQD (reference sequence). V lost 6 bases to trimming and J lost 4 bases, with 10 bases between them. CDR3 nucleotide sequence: TGCGCCAGCAGAGAGGACTTATATAATTCACCCCTCCACTTT. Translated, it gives CASREDLYNSPLHF.

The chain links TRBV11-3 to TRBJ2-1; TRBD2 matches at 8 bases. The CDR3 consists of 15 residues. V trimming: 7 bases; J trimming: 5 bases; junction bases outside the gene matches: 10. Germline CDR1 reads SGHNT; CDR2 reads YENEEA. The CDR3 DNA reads TGTGCCAGCACCCTGGGGAGCGGGAGCCACAATGAGCAGTTCTTC. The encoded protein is CASTLGSGSHNEQFF.

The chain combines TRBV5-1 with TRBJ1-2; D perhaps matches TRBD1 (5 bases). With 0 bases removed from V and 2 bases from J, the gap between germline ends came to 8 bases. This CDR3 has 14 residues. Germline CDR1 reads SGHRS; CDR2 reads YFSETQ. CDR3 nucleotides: TGCGCCAGCAGCTTGGGACAGAGCAACTATGGCTACACCTTC. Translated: CASSLGQSNYGYTF.

The CDR3 DNA is TGTGCCAGCAGTTCAGGCCAGAACGATGGCTACACCTTC. Protein: CASSSGQNDGYTF. This chain links TRBV28 with TRBJ1-2; no clear D gene. V shed 4 bases and J shed 6 bases, with 12 bases lying between them. The CDR3 contains 13 residues. Germline V gene lookup returns CDR1 MDHEN and CDR2 SYDVKM.

The CDR3 sequence is CASSILDYYSNEQFF. The DNA of the CDR3 is TGTGCCAGTAGTATATTGGACTACTACTCCAATGAGCAGTTCTTC. The rearrangement uses TRBV19 and TRBJ2-1; a weak D match, TRBD2 (6 bases). The V gene's germline CDR1 is LNHDA and CDR2 SQIVND (reference sequence). V dropped 2 bases and J dropped 6 bases, with 14 bases sitting between them. The CDR3 consists of 15 residues.

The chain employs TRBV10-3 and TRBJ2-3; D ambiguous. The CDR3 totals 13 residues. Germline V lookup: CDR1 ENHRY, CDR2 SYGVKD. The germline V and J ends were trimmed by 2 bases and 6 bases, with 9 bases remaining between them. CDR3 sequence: CAISEPPQDTQYF. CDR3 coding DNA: TGTGCCATCAGTGAGCCCCCGCAGGATACGCAGTATTTT.

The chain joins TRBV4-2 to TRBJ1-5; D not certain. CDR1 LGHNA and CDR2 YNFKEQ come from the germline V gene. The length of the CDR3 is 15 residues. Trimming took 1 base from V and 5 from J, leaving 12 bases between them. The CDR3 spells CASSQASTRDQPQHF. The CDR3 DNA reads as TGTGCCAGCAGCCAAGCGTCCACCCGGGATCAGCCCCAGCATTTT.

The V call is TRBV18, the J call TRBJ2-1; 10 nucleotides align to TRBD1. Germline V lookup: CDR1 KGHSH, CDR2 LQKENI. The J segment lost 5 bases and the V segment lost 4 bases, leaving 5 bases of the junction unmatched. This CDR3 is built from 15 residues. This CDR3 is CASSQPGQGNNEQFF. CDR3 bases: TGTGCCAGCTCACAACCGGGACAGGGGAACAATGAGCAGTTCTTC. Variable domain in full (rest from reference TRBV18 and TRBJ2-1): NAGVMQNPRHLVRRRGQEARLRCSPMKGHSHVYWYRQLPEEGLKFMVYLQKENIIDESGMPKERFSAEFPKEGPSILRIQQVVRGDSAAYFCASSQPGQGNNEQFFGPGTRLTVL.

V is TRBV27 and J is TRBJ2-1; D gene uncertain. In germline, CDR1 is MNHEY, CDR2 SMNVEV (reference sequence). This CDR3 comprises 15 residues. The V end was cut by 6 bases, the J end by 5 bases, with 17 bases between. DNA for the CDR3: TGTGCCAGCAGCCCCAGGCGCGTTTTGAACAATGAGCAGTTCTTC. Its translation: CASSPRRVLNNEQFF.

The CDR3: CASSQEWPYNEQFF. CDR3 nucleotide sequence: TGTGCCAGCAGCCAAGAGTGGCCTTACAATGAGCAGTTCTTC. The V and J genes are TRBV14 and TRBJ2-1; D is unresolved. The CDR3 spans 14 residues. Germline values: CDR1 SGHDN, CDR2 FVKESK. V gave up 0 bases and J gave up 4 bases, with 7 bases separating them. The variable domain in full, completed from reference TRBV14 and TRBJ2-1, reads EAGVTQFPSHSVIEKGQTVTLRCDPISGHDNLYWYRRVMGKEIKFLLHFVKESKQDESGMPNNRFLAERTGGTYSTLKVQPAELEDSGVYFCASSQEWPYNEQFFGPGTRLTVL.

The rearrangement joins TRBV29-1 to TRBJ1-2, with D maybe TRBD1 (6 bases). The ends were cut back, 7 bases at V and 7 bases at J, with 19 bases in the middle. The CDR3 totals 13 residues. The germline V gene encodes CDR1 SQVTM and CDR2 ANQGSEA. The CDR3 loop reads CSAQSPGVGGYTF. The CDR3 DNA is TGCAGCGCCCAAAGCCCAGGGGTCGGTGGCTACACCTTC.

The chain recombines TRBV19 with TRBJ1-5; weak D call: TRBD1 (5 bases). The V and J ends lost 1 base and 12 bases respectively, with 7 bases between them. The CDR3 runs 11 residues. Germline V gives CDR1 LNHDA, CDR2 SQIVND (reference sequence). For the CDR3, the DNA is TGTGCCAGTAGTATAGGACAGAGCCAGCATTTT. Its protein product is CASSIGQSQHF.

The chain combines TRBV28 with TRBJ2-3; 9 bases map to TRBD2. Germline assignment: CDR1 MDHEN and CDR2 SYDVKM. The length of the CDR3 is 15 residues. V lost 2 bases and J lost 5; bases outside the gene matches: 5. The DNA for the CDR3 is TGTGCCAGCAGTTTAGCGGGGGGGTCTCAAGATACGCAGTATTTT. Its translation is CASSLAGGSQDTQYF.

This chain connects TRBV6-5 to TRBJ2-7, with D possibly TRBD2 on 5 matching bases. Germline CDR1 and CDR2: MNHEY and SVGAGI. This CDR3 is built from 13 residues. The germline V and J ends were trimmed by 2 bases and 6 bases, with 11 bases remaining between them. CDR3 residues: CASSYRLGSEQYF. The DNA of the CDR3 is TGTGCCAGCAGTTACCGGTTGGGGAGCGAGCAGTACTTC.

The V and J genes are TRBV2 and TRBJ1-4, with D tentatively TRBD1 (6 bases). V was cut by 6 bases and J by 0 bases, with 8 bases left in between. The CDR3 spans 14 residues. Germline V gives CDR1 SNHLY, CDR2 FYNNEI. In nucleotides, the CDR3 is TGTGCCAGCAGGAACAGGGCAACTAATGAAAAACTGTTTTTT. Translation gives CASRNRATNEKLFF.

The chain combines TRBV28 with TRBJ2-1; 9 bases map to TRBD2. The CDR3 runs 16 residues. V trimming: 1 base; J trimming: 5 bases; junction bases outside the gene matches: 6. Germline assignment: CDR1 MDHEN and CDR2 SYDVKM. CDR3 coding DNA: TGTGCCAGCAGTTTATTCTTTGCGGGGGGGCACAATGAGCAGTTCTTC. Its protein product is CASSLFFAGGHNEQFF.

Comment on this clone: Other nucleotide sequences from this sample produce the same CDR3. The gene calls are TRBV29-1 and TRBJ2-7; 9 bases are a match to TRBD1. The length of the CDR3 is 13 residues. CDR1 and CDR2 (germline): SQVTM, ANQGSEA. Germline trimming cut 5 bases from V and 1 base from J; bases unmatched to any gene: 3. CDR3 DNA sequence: TGCAGCGTTACCGGGACAGGGTCCTACGAGCAGTACTTC. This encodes CSVTGTGSYEQYF.

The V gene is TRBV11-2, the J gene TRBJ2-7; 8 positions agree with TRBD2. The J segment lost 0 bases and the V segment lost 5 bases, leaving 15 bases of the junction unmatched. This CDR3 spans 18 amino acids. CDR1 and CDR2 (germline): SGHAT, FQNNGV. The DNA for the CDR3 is TGTGCCAGCAGCACCCTAACACTTAAGCGGGGGACCTCCTACGAGCAGTACTTC. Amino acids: CASSTLTLKRGTSYEQYF. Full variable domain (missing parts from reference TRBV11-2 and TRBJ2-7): EAGVAQSPRYKIIEKRQSVAFWCNPISGHATLYWYQQILGQGPKLLIQFQNNGVVDDSQLPKDRFSAERLKGVDSTLKIQPAKLEDSAVYLCASSTLTLKRGTSYEQYFGPGTRLTVT.

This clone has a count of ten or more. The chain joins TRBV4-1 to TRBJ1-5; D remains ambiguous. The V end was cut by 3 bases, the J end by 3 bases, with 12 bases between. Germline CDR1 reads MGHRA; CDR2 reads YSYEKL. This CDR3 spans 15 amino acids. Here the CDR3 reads CASSQVVSHNQPQHF. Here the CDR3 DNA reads TGCGCCAGCAGCCAGGTGGTGAGTCACAATCAGCCCCAGCATTTT.

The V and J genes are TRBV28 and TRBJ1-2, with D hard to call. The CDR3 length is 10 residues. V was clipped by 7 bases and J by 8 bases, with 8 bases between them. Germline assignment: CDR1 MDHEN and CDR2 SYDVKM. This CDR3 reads CASKLGGYTF. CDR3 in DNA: TGTGCCAGCAAGCTGGGCGGCTACACCTTC.

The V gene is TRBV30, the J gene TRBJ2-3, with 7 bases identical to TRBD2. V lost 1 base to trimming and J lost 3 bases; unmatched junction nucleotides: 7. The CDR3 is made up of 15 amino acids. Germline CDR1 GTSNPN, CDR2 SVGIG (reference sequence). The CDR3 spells CAWSGGTGGTDTQYF. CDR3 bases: TGTGCCTGGAGTGGAGGGACCGGGGGGACAGATACGCAGTATTTT. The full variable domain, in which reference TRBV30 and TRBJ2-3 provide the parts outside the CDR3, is SQTIHQWPATLVQPVGSPLSLECTVEGTSNPNLYWYRQAAGRGLQLLFYSVGIGQISSEVPQNLSASRPQDRQFILSSKKLLLSDSGFYLCAWSGGTGGTDTQYFGPGTRLTVL.

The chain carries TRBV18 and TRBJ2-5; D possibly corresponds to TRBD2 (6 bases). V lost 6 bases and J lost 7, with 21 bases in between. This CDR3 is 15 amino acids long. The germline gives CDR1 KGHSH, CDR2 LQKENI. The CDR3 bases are TGTGCCAGCTCGCTCACGGGGGACGTGTTTGGGACCCAGTACTTC. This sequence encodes CASSLTGDVFGTQYF.

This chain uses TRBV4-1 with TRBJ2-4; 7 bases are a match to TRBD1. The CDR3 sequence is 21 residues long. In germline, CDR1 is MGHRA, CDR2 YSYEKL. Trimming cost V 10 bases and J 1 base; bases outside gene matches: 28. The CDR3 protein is CATSRQWVAIGDRAAKNIQYF. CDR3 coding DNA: TGCGCCACCAGTCGACAGTGGGTTGCGATAGGCGACAGGGCTGCCAAAAACATTCAGTACTTC.

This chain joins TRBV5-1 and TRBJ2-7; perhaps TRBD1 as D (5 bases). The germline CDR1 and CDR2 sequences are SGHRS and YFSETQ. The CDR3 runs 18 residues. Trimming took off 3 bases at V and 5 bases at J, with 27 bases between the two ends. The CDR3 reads CASSSDLRVPMLFDEQYF. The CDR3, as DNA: TGCGCCAGCAGCTCGGACCTCAGGGTGCCCATGTTGTTCGACGAGCAGTACTTC.

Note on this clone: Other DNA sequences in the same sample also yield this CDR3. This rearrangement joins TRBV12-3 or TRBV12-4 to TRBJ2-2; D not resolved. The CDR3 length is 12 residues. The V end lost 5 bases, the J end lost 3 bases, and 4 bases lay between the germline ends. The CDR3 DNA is TGTGCCAGCAGTCTTTACACCGGGGAGCTGTTTTTT. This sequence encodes CASSLYTGELFF.

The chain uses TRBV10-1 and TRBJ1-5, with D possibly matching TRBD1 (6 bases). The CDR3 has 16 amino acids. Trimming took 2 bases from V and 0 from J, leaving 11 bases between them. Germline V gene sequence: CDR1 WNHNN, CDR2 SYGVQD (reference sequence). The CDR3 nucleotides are TGCGCCAGCAGTGAGCGGGGGGGCCCTAGCAATCAGCCCCAGCATTTT. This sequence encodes CASSERGGPSNQPQHF.